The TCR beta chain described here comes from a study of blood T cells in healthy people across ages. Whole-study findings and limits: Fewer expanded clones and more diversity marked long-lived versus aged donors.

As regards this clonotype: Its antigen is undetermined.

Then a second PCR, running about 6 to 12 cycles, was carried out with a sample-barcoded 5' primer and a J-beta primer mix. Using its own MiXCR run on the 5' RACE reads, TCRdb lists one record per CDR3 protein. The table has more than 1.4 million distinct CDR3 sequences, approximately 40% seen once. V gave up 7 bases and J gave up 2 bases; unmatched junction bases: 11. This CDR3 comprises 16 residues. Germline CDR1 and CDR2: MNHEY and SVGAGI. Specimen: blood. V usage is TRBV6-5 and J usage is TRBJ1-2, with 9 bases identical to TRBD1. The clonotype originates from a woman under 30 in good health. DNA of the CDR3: TGTGCCAGCACTCACGGGGGACAGGGAAACAACTATGGCTACACCTTC. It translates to CASTHGGQGNNYGYTF.